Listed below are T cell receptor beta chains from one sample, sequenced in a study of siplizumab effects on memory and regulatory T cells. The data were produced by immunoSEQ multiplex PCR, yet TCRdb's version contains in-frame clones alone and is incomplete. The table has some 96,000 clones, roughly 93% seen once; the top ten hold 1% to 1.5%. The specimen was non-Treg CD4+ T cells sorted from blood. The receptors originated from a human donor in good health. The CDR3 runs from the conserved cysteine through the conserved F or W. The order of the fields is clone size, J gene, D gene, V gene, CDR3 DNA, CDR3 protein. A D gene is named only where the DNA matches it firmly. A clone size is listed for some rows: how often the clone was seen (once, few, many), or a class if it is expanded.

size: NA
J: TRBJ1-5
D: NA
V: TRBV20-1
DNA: TGCAGTGCTAGGGACCTCTCGGCCCAGCATTTT
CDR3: CSARDLSAQHF

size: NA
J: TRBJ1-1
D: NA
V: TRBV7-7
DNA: TGTGCCCTCGGGCGGGCTAACACTGAAGCTTTCTTT
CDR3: CALGRANTEAFF

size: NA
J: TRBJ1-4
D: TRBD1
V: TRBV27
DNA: TGTGCCAGCAGTTTTTCCGGGACAGCAACTAATGAAAAACTGTTTTTT
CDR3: CASSFSGTATNEKLFF

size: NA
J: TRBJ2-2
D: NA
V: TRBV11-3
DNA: TGTGCCAGCAGCTTTCTTAGTGTAGGGGAGCTGTTTTTT
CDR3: CASSFLSVGELFF

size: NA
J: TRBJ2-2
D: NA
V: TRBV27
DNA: TGTGCCAGCAGTTTATTGGCGGCTCGGAACACCGGGGAGCTGTTTTTT
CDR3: CASSLLAARNTGELFF

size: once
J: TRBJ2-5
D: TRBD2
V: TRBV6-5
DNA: TGTGCCAGCAGTGAGGGGACGTATGGCGGGAGTCGTCACTTC
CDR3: CASSEGTYGGSRHF

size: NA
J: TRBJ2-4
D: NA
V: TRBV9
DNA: TGTGCCAGCACCCCGTATTCCCGGACAGAAAAAAACATTCAGTACTTC
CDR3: CASTPYSRTEKNIQYF

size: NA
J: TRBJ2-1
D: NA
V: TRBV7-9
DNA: TGTGCCAGCAGCTCCCTGACAAAAGGGGTCAATGAGCAGTTCTTC
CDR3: CASSSLTKGVNEQFF

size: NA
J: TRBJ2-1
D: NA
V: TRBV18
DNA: TGTGCCAGCTCACCAGGGCACAATGAGCAGTTCTTC
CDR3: CASSPGHNEQFF

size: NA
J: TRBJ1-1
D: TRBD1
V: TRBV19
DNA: TGTGCCAGTAGTATACTTGGGACAGGGGGCGCGAACACTGAAGCTTTCTTT
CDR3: CASSILGTGGANTEAFF

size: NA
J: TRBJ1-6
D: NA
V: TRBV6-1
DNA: TGTGCCAGCAGCCGGGCGCCCGGGTCACCCCTCCACTTT
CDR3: CASSRAPGSPLHF

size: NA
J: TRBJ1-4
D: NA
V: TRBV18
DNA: TGTGCCAGCTCACCTAGTCTCGGGGAAAAACTGTTTTTT
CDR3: CASSPSLGEKLFF

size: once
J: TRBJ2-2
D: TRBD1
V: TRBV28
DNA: TGTGCCAGCAGGACAACAGGGGCGGCTCCCTCCGGGGAGCTGTTTTTT
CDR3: CASRTTGAAPSGELFF

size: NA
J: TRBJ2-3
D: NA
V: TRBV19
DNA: TGTGCCAGTAGTATAATCGGAGATAACACAGATACGCAGTATTTT
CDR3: CASSIIGDNTDTQYF

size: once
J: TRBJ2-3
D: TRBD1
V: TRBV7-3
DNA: TGTGCCAGCAGCTTAAAGACAGGGGATACGCAGTATTTT
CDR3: CASSLKTGDTQYF

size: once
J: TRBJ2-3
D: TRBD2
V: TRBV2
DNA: TGTGCCAGCAGTTGGGGACTAGCGGGAGAGGCAGATACGCAGTATTTT
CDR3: CASSWGLAGEADTQYF

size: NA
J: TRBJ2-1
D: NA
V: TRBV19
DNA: TGTGCCAGTAGTAATCCGGGAGAGGGGTGGCGGTTCTTC
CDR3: CASSNPGEGWRFF

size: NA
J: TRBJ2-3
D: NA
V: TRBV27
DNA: TGTGCCAGCAGTTCCTACACAGATACGCAGTATTTT
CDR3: CASSSYTDTQYF

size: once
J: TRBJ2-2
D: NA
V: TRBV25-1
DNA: TGTGCCAGCAGGGGGACGGGAGCCGATAACACCGGGGAGCTGTTTTTT
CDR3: CASRGTGADNTGELFF

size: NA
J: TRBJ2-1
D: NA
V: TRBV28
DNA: TGTGCCAGCAGTTCCCGGGTAGAGCAGTTCTTC
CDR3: CASSSRVEQFF

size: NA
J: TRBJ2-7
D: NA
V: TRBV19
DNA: TGTGCCAGTATCACCGGGACCGTGGGGGAGCAGTACTTC
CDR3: CASITGTVGEQYF

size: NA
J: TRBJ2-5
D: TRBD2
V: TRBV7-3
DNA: TGTGCCAGCAGCTTAATGGCGAGCGGGAGTCGAGAGACCCAGTACTTC
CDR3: CASSLMASGSRETQYF

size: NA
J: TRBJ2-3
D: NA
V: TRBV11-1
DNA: TGTGCCAGCAGCCCTCCGGTGGAGGATACGCAGTATTTT
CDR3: CASSPPVEDTQYF

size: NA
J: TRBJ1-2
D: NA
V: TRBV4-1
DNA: TGCGCCAGCACCCACGTAGGGGATCGGAACTATGGCTACACCTTC
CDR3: CASTHVGDRNYGYTF

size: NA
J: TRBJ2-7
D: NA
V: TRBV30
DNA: TGTGCCTGGAGTAGAGGCGGGTCGACCTACGAGCAGTACTTC
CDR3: CAWSRGGSTYEQYF

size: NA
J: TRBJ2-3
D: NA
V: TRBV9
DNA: TGTGCCAGCAGCGTAGCTTCTCTAGCTTCAGATACGCAGTATTTT
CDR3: CASSVASLASDTQYF

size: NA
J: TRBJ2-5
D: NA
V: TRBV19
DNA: TGTGCCAGTAGTAGCCGGGACTCCCCCGCCCAGTACTTC
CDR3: CASSSRDSPAQYF

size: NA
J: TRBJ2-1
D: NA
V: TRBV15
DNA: TGTGCCACCAGCAGGAATTCGTTAAACAATGAGCAGTTCTTC
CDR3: CATSRNSLNNEQFF

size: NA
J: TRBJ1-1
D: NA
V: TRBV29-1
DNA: TGCAGCGGGTCGGTCAGGGAGGGCACTGAAGCTTTCTTT
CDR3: CSGSVREGTEAFF

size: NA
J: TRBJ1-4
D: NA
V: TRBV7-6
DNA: TGTGCCAGCAGCTTAATTAAGGGACAAGGGAATGAAAAACTGTTTTTT
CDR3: CASSLIKGQGNEKLFF

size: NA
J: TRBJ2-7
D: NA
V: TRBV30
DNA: TGTGCCTGGAGTGAATTAAAGGCCTACGAGCAGTACTTC
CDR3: CAWSELKAYEQYF

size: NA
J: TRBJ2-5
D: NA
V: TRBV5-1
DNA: TGCGCCAGCAGCTTGGCGGGACCCTACCAAGAGACCCAGTACTTC
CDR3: CASSLAGPYQETQYF

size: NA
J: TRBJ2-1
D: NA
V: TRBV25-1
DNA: TGTGCCAGCAGTGGCCCCACAACTGACAGGAGCAATGAGCAGTTCTTC
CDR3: CASSGPTTDRSNEQFF

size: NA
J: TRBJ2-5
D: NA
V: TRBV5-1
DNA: TGCGCCAGCAGCTGGATTACAGGGAGCCAAGAGACCCAGTACTTC
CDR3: CASSWITGSQETQYF

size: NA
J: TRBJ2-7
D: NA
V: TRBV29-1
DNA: TGCAGCGTTGAAAGGGCAGGGAGTACCTACGAGCAGTACTTC
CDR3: CSVERAGSTYEQYF

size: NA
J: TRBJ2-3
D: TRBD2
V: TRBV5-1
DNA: TGCGCCAGCAGCGAGAACGGGAGGCGTCCAGATACGCAGTATTTT
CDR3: CASSENGRRPDTQYF

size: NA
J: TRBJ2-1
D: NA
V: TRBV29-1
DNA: TGCAGCGTTGAAGGGGATAATTTGGAGCAGTTCTTC
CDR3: CSVEGDNLEQFF

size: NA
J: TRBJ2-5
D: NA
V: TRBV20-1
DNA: TGCAGTGCCGGGGGTGGGACCCAGTACTTC
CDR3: CSAGGGTQYF

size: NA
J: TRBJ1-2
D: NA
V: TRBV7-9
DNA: TGTGCCAGCAGCGAAGAAAGGGAGAACTATGGCTACACCTTC
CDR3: CASSEERENYGYTF

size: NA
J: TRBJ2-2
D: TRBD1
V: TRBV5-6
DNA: TGTGCCAGCAGCCAAGACAGGGCAAGGAGTACCGGGGAGCTGTTTTTT
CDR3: CASSQDRARSTGELFF

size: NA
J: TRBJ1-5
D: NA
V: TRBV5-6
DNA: TGTGCCAGCAGCTTGGGGGGGGCGAGCAATCAGCCCCAGCATTTT
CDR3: CASSLGGASNQPQHF

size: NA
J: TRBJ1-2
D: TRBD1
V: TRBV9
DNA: TGTGCCAGCAGCGCAGGGGGACAGGGTTCCTATGGCTACACCTTC
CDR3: CASSAGGQGSYGYTF

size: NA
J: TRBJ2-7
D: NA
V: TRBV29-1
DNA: TGCAGCGTTGAATCTAATACGGGAATCTACGAGCAGTACTTC
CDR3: CSVESNTGIYEQYF

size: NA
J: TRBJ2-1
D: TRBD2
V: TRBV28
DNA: TGTGCCAGCAGCCCGCCCGGAGTAGCGGGGATTAATGAGCAGTTCTTC
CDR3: CASSPPGVAGINEQFF

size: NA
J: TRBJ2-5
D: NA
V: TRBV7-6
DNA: TGTGCCAGCAGCTCCCAAGAGACCCAGTACTTC
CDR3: CASSSQETQYF

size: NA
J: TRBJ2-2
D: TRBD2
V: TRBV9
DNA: TGTGCCAGCAGCGTCGGACTAGCGGGAGATCGGGGGACCGGGGAGCTGTTTTTT
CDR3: CASSVGLAGDRGTGELFF